These 14 T cell receptor beta chains were sequenced from one sample in a study of blood T cell repertoires in COVID-19. The repertoire was sequenced with immunoSEQ multiplex PCR; TCRdb's copy has only in-frame clones and lacks some. The table lists roughly 520,000 clones, approximately 88% of them singletons. Sequencing was performed on PBMCs or T cells enriched from blood (not recorded which). The receptors derive from a woman aged 40 to 50 who had recovered from COVID-19.

The rearrangement links TRBV7-2 to TRBJ2-7; 8 nucleotides match TRBD1. The trim removed 7 bases at V and 0 bases at J, leaving 5 bases unmatched. Germline loops: CDR1 SGHTA, CDR2 FQGNSA. This CDR3 contains 14 residues. The CDR3 protein is CASNPTGASYEQYF. The CDR3 DNA sequence: TGTGCCAGCAACCCGACAGGGGCCTCCTACGAGCAGTACTTC. Complete variable domain (other parts from reference TRBV7-2 and TRBJ2-7): GAGVSQSPSNKVTEKGKDVELRCDPISGHTALYWYRQSLGQGLEFLIYFQGNSAPDKSGLPSDRFSAERTGGSVSTLTIQRTQQEDSAVYLCASNPTGASYEQYFGPGTRLTVT.

This chain links TRBV21-1 with TRBJ2-7; the table calls TRBD2, which could not be checked here. TRBV21-1 is a pseudogene segment. The CDR3 covers 16 residues. In DNA form, the CDR3 reads TGTGCCAGACCGGGACTAGCGGGAGGCGGTACCTACGAGCAGTACTTC. Translating it yields CARPGLAGGGTYEQYF.

CDR3 sequence: CATSDLPVIYGYTF. The CDR3 DNA sequence: TGTGCCACCAGTGACCTTCCGGTCATTTATGGCTACACCTTC. This rearrangement joins TRBV24-1 to TRBJ1-2; the D is unclear. From germline, CDR1 is KGHDR and CDR2 SFDVKD. Trimming stripped 4 bases from V and 5 bases from J, with 13 bases between. The CDR3 loop spans 14 amino acids.

This chain joins TRBV19 and TRBJ2-7; 8 bases line up with TRBD1. Germline values: CDR1 LNHDA, CDR2 SQIVND (reference sequence). V gave up 3 bases and J gave up 5 bases; unmatched junction bases: 9. The CDR3 loop spans 15 amino acids. The CDR3 loop is CASSMRGTGLHEQYF. The CDR3, as DNA: TGTGCCAGTAGTATGCGAGGGACAGGACTTCACGAGCAGTACTTC.

The rearrangement uses TRBV9 and TRBJ2-1, with TRBD1 identical over 8 bases. The CDR3 totals 18 residues. With V trimmed by 3 bases and J by 0 bases, 11 bases remained unmatched. Germline V gene data show CDR1 as SGDLS and CDR2 as YYNGEE. The CDR3 here is CASSDQGQEMISYNEQFF. The CDR3, as DNA: TGTGCCAGCAGCGACCAGGGACAGGAGATGATCTCCTACAATGAGCAGTTCTTC.

The chain carries TRBV5-4 and TRBJ1-1, with D tentatively TRBD1 (6 bases). Germline V CDR1 and CDR2: SGHNT, YYREEE (reference sequence). V was clipped by 5 bases and J by 0 bases, with 14 bases between them. CDR3 length: 15 amino acids. The CDR3: CASRSGGQMNTEAFF. CDR3 bases: TGTGCCAGCAGGTCCGGGGGGCAGATGAACACTGAAGCTTTCTTT.

This chain connects TRBV5-5 to TRBJ1-2, with D tentatively TRBD1 (6 bases). This CDR3 spans 15 amino acids. Looked up from germline, CDR1 is SGHKS and CDR2 is YYEKEE (reference sequence). V lost 0 bases, J lost 4 bases, and 13 bases lay in between. CDR3 sequence reads: CASSLVNRVIYGYTF. CDR3 DNA sequence: TGTGCCAGCAGCTTGGTGAACAGGGTTATCTATGGCTACACCTTC.

This chain joins TRBV10-1 and TRBJ2-5; the match to TRBD1 covers 7 bases. Per the germline V gene, CDR1 is WNHNN and CDR2 is SYGVQD (reference sequence). The V gene end was trimmed by 8 bases and the J gene end by 5 bases; junction bases not matched to a gene: 8. This CDR3 is built from 13 residues. CDR3 sequence: CASQKQGLETQYF. The DNA for the CDR3 is TGCGCCAGCCAAAAACAGGGGTTGGAGACCCAGTACTTC.

The chain recombines TRBV7-9 with TRBJ2-1; D is possibly TRBD1 (5 bases). V lost 1 base and J 9 bases, leaving 13 bases between the germline ends. The CDR3 covers 14 residues. Looked up from germline, CDR1 is SEHNR and CDR2 is FQNEAQ (reference sequence). In nucleotides, the CDR3 is TGTGCCAGCAGCTTAGGGGCCCAGCAGGGTGAGCAGTTCTTC. Translation gives CASSLGAQQGEQFF.

This chain joins TRBV30 and TRBJ2-7; 9 positions agree with TRBD2. Germline V gene lookup returns CDR1 GTSNPN and CDR2 SVGIG (reference sequence). V shed 5 bases, J shed 9 bases, and the junction held 17 bases outside the gene matches. CDR3 length: 15 amino acids. CDR3 loop: CAWESDAGGRAVQYF. For the CDR3, the DNA is TGTGCCTGGGAGTCCGACGCGGGGGGGAGGGCCGTGCAGTACTTC.

The chain carries TRBV5-1 and TRBJ2-7; D not certain. The CDR3 covers 13 residues. The V gene lost 0 bases and the J gene lost 4 bases, with 8 bases spanning the gap. The germline V gene encodes CDR1 SGHRS and CDR2 YFSETQ. In nucleotides, the CDR3 is TGCGCCAGCAGCTTGGGACAAAAATACGAGCAGTACTTC. The encoded protein is CASSLGQKYEQYF.

The V gene is TRBV11-3, the J gene TRBJ1-1; 7 bases align to TRBD1. This CDR3 has 14 residues. J gave up 4 bases and V 5 bases, and 7 bases lay outside the gene matches. Germline V gives CDR1 SGHNT, CDR2 YENEEA. The CDR3 protein is CASSRGQAGTEAFF. The CDR3 DNA reads as TGTGCCAGCAGCCGCGGACAGGCGGGCACTGAAGCTTTCTTT. Full variable domain (remainder filled in from reference TRBV11-3 and TRBJ1-1): EAGVVQSPRYKIIEKKQPVAFWCNPISGHNTLYWYLQNLGQGPELLIRYENEEAVDDSQLPKDRFSAERLKGVDSTLKIQPAELGDSAVYLCASSRGQAGTEAFFGQGTRLTVV.

The CDR3 region is CASSLEDGGSYNEQFF. The CDR3 DNA follows: TGCGCCAGCAGCTTGGAAGACGGCGGGAGCTACAATGAGCAGTTCTTC. V usage is TRBV5-1 and J usage is TRBJ2-1, with 7 bases matching TRBD2. Germline CDR1 is SGHRS and CDR2 is YFSETQ. The CDR3 is 16 residues long. J gave up 3 bases and V 0 bases, and 6 bases lay outside the gene matches.

This clone showed up just once. This chain joins TRBV9 and TRBJ2-2; 7 nucleotides line up with TRBD1. The V gene end was trimmed by 5 bases and the J gene end by 2 bases; junction bases not matched to a gene: 6. The CDR3 covers 15 residues. Looked up from germline, CDR1 is SGDLS and CDR2 is YYNGEE. CDR3 in amino acids: CASRVGTANTGELFF. In nucleotides, the CDR3 is TGTGCCAGCAGAGTGGGGACAGCCAACACCGGGGAGCTGTTTTTT.